The present entry profiles one TCR beta chain with its context. The sample comes from a study of shared T cell receptors in the human thymus. Assay: immunoSEQ multiplex PCR; the TCRdb copy retains only in-frame clones and omits some. This table holds about 710,000 clones, approximately 89% found once. The same specimen was also included in a second study, on human thymus T cells.

The sequence derives from a boy under two years old with a congenital heart defect. The source material was thymocytes.

The CDR3 loop is CAITGISTGELFF. The CDR3 coding sequence is TGTGCCATCACCGGGATCTCCACCGGGGAGCTGTTTTTT. The chain is built from TRBV10-3 and TRBJ2-2, with a tentative D call TRBD2 (5 bases). The CDR3 spans 13 residues. Trimming left V 7 bases short and J 4 bases short, with 10 bases between. From germline, CDR1 is ENHRY and CDR2 SYGVKD.